This is a list of T cell receptor beta chains from one sample in a study of T cells expressing NK-cell markers. TCRdb re-called the 5' RACE reads; every CDR3 protein appears as one record, without DNA. The table lists approximately 22,000 distinct CDR3 sequences. The sequencing sample was made of blood T cells: a sorted CD56 or NKG2C T cell subset, CD4+ or CD8+ T cells, or bulk PBMC T cells (not recorded which). All receptors derive from a man aged 18 to 69 in good health. Both conserved end residues are part of each CDR3. Each record gives: V gene, J gene, CDR3 length, CDR3 protein.

TRBV18,TRBJ2-2,16,CASSRTGTANTGELFF
TRBV27,TRBJ2-7,11,CASRKNDEQYF
TRBV6-5,TRBJ2-1,16,CASSYPLAGGGNEQFF
TRBV4-2,TRBJ2-5,15,CASSQGAGLVETQYF
TRBV6-5,TRBJ2-5,17,CASSSRWTSGTQETQYF
TRBV15,TRBJ2-1,15,CATSKLGLSLNEQFF
TRBV30,TRBJ1-2,12,CAWTADDYGYTF
TRBV6-5,TRBJ2-1,16,CASRTLPGLGYNEQFF
TRBV7-8,TRBJ2-7,14,CASSSRQDSYEQYF
TRBV18,TRBJ2-1,14,CASSPKHRSNEQFF
TRBV6-2/TRBV6-3,TRBJ2-5,19,CASSYPKRSSATYQETQYF